Each of the 27 T cell receptor beta chains below was sequenced from the same sample in a study of cytomegalovirus exposure and HLA in healthy donors. PCR primers comprised 60 Vbeta and 13 Jbeta primers. Method: immunoSEQ multiplex PCR; TCRdb's copy keeps in-frame clones and lacks some. Found here are 90,000 to 110,000 clones, 80% to 85% of them singletons; the top ten hold roughly 2.3%. Sequenced sample: PBMCs. The source is a woman in her twenties or thirties in good health and CMV-seronegative.

The DNA of the CDR3 is TGTGCCAGCAGTGACTTAGCGGGAGGGCCGAGTGGGACCCAGTACTTC. It translates to CASSDLAGGPSGTQYF. The gene calls are TRBV2 and TRBJ2-5; 11 nucleotides agree with TRBD2. The V gene's germline CDR1 is SNHLY and CDR2 FYNNEI. The CDR3 runs 16 residues. Germline trimming cut 3 bases from V and 7 bases from J; bases unmatched to any gene: 10.

The CDR3 spells CASSYRDLYEQYF. DNA of the CDR3: TGTGCCAGCAGTTATCGAGACTTGTACGAGCAGTACTTC. This chain joins TRBV6-6 and TRBJ2-7, with no clear D. In germline, CDR1 is MNHNY, CDR2 SVGAGI (reference sequence). The V and J ends lost 3 bases and 4 bases respectively, with 10 bases between them. The CDR3 consists of 13 residues.

The gene calls are TRBV7-2 and TRBJ2-3; D gene ambiguous. The CDR3 is made up of 15 amino acids. Germline CDR1 SGHTA, CDR2 FQGNSA. The ends were cut back, 1 base at V and 1 base at J, with 9 bases in the middle. The DNA for the CDR3 is TGTGCCAGCAGCTTAGGTTGGCCAGGCACAGATACGCAGTATTTT. Encoded protein: CASSLGWPGTDTQYF.

The chain couples TRBV5-1 to TRBJ2-3; D ambiguous. The CDR3 spans 17 residues. With 0 bases removed from V and 0 bases from J, the gap between germline ends came to 14 bases. The germline V gene encodes CDR1 SGHRS and CDR2 YFSETQ. CDR3 in amino acids: CASSLATQPTSTDTQYF. For the CDR3, the DNA is TGCGCCAGCAGCTTGGCTACCCAACCGACTAGCACAGATACGCAGTATTTT. Combining the CDR3 with reference TRBV5-1 and TRBJ2-3 gives the whole variable domain KAGVTQTPRYLIKTRGQQVTLSCSPISGHRSVSWYQQTPGQGLQFLFEYFSETQRNKGNFPGRFSGRQFSNSRSEMNVSTLELGDSALYLCASSLATQPTSTDTQYFGPGTRLTVL.

The chain uses TRBV5-8 and TRBJ2-7, with D maybe TRBD1 (5 bases). This CDR3 comprises 13 residues. Between the trimmed V and J ends, which lost 1 base and 1 base, there was a span of 6 bases. Per germline, CDR1 SGHTS and CDR2 YDEGEE. The DNA of the CDR3 is TGTGCCAGCAGCTTGCAGGGATCCTACGAGCAGTACTTC. As protein: CASSLQGSYEQYF.

This clone has just a few counts. The chain has TRBV7-3 and TRBJ2-7, with TRBD1 matching over 11 bases. CDR3 length: 16 residues. Germline V CDR1 and CDR2: SGHTA, FQGTGA. V shed 1 base, J shed 5 bases, and the junction held 7 bases outside the gene matches. For the CDR3, the DNA is TGTGCCAGCAGCTTAAGCCCGGACAGGGGGCCGCACGAGCAGTACTTC. This gives the protein CASSLSPDRGPHEQYF.

The V and J genes are TRBV28 and TRBJ2-7; 8 bases are shared with TRBD2. With V trimmed by 0 bases and J by 4 bases, 11 bases remained unmatched. This CDR3 contains 17 residues. The V gene's germline CDR1 is MDHEN and CDR2 SYDVKM. CDR3 in DNA: TGTGCCAGCAGTTTATGGGACGGGAGCGGGAGTTGGTACGAGCAGTACTTC. Amino acids: CASSLWDGSGSWYEQYF.

The chain combines TRBV19 with TRBJ2-3, with TRBD2 as a possible D gene (6 bases). The germline CDR1 and CDR2 sequences are LNHDA and SQIVND (reference sequence). The CDR3 is 16 residues long. The V end was cut by 7 bases, the J end by 0 bases, with 17 bases between. The CDR3 DNA is TGTGCCAGTACCGGCCTGGGGGGTCAAAGCACAGATACGCAGTATTTT. This gives the protein CASTGLGGQSTDTQYF.

J is TRBJ2-7 and V is TRBV18; D is possibly TRBD2 (5 bases). Germline-derived CDR1 and CDR2 are KGHSH and LQKENI. The V end was cut by 4 bases, the J end by 3 bases, with 16 bases between. This CDR3 has 15 amino acids. The CDR3 DNA reads as TGTGCCAGCTCACTAGCGTCAGACAACGACTACGAGCAGTACTTC. Protein: CASSLASDNDYEQYF.

The chain is built from TRBV6-5 and TRBJ1-4; 7 nucleotides align to TRBD1. V lost 2 bases and J lost 8; bases outside the gene matches: 11. CDR3 length: 16 residues. Germline V CDR1 and CDR2: MNHEY, SVGAGI. CDR3 DNA: TGTGCCAGCAGTTACCGGGACAGAGGTTCGGGCGAAAAACTGTTTTTT. Translated: CASSYRDRGSGEKLFF.

Regarding this clone: The junction shows a germline mismatch at one end, possibly a read error. The genes are TRBV18 and TRBJ2-2; 9 bases match TRBD1. The CDR3 loop spans 16 amino acids. CDR1 KGHSH and CDR2 LQKENI come from the germline V gene. The CDR3 DNA reads as TGTGCCAGCTCCCCACAGGGGGCAGGCGGCACCGGGGAGCTGTTTTTT. It translates to CASSPQGAGGTGELFF.

The chain uses TRBV7-2 and TRBJ2-7; 8 nucleotides match TRBD2. The CDR3 covers 15 residues. Germline V gives CDR1 SGHTA, CDR2 FQGNSA. Trimming cost V 3 bases and J 0 bases; bases outside gene matches: 4. CDR3: CASSLSGGVSYEQYF. CDR3 sequence (DNA): TGTGCCAGCAGCTTGAGCGGGGGTGTCTCCTACGAGCAGTACTTC.

The rearrangement links TRBV5-4 to TRBJ2-3; 12 bases align to TRBD2. With V trimmed by 0 bases and J by 0 bases, 2 bases remained unmatched. The CDR3 sequence is 17 residues long. CDR1 is SGHNT and CDR2 is YYREEE in the germline V gene (reference sequence). In nucleotides, the CDR3 is TGTGCCAGCAGCTTGGGGACTAGCGGGATTAGCACAGATACGCAGTATTTT. Its protein is CASSLGTSGISTDTQYF.

The chain employs TRBV7-2 and TRBJ2-7, with TRBD2 as a possible D gene (5 bases). Germline CDR1 is SGHTA and CDR2 is FQGNSA. With 5 bases removed from V and 3 bases from J, the gap between germline ends came to 14 bases. This CDR3 region has 14 residues. CDR3 DNA: TGTGCCAGCAGCCCCCGCGGGTTTGTCTACGAGCAGTACTTC. It codes for CASSPRGFVYEQYF. Filled out from reference TRBV7-2 and TRBJ2-7, the complete variable domain reads GAGVSQSPSNKVTEKGKDVELRCDPISGHTALYWYRQSLGQGLEFLIYFQGNSAPDKSGLPSDRFSAERTGGSVSTLTIQRTQQEDSAVYLCASSPRGFVYEQYFGPGTRLTVT.

V gene TRBV4-3 combines with J gene TRBJ2-2, with D possibly matching TRBD2 (5 bases). CDR1 is LGHNA, CDR2 YSLEER, per germline. Trimming stripped 1 base from V and 1 base from J, with 10 bases between. The CDR3 has 16 residues. The CDR3 region is CASSQAAELNTGELFF. CDR3 DNA: TGCGCCAGCAGCCAAGCAGCGGAGCTGAACACCGGGGAGCTGTTTTTT.

Comments on this clone: Relative to the germline gene, one junction end is altered; a read error may explain this. The chain employs TRBV29-1 and TRBJ2-1, with 9 bases that match TRBD2. The CDR3 contains 15 residues. CDR1 is SQVTM, CDR2 ANQGSEA, per germline. CDR3 amino acids: CSVGGGGVVYTEQFF. CDR3 coding DNA: TGCAGCGTTGGGGGCGGGGGGGTCGTTTACACTGAGCAGTTCTTC.

The genes are TRBV4-2 and TRBJ2-1; no reliable D call. Looked up from germline, CDR1 is LGHNA and CDR2 is YNFKEQ. Trimming shortened V by 4 bases and J by 4 bases, and 17 bases separated the two germline ends. CDR3 length: 16 residues. The CDR3: CASSPSDPTKYNEQFF. In DNA form, the CDR3 reads TGTGCCAGCAGCCCCAGTGACCCGACAAAATACAATGAGCAGTTCTTC.

This clone was seen more than once but under ten times. The J gene is TRBJ1-5, the V gene TRBV19; 8 nucleotides match TRBD1. Trimming took 2 bases from V and 5 from J; bases not matched to a gene: 2. Germline assignment: CDR1 LNHDA and CDR2 SQIVND (reference sequence). This CDR3 region has 14 residues. In nucleotides, the CDR3 is TGTGCCAGTAGTATATGGACAGGGCATCAGCCCCAGCATTTT. The encoded protein is CASSIWTGHQPQHF.

The chain recombines TRBV11-3 with TRBJ2-3; a weak D match, TRBD2 (5 bases). Trimming stripped 4 bases from V and 6 bases from J, with 11 bases between. This CDR3 is 13 amino acids long. Looked up from germline, CDR1 is SGHNT and CDR2 is YENEEA. CDR3 region: CASSSILADTQYF. DNA of the CDR3: TGTGCCAGCAGCTCGATTTTAGCGGATACGCAGTATTTT.

The chain uses TRBV9 and TRBJ1-5; the match to TRBD1 covers 8 bases. V dropped 5 bases and J dropped 7; count of bases not matched to a gene: 11. This CDR3 has 15 amino acids. The germline CDR1 and CDR2 sequences are SGDLS and YYNGEE. CDR3 region: CASRHADRVDQPQHF. In DNA, the CDR3 is TGTGCCAGCAGGCATGCGGACAGGGTCGACCAGCCCCAGCATTTT.

This clone came up a few times. This rearrangement joins TRBV5-1 to TRBJ2-3; D perhaps matches TRBD2 (6 bases). The V gene's germline CDR1 is SGHRS and CDR2 YFSETQ. V was clipped by 0 bases and J by 2 bases, with 13 bases between them. This CDR3 region has 16 residues. CDR3 nucleotides: TGCGCCAGCAGCTTGGTAGGTAGCGGCACCACAGATACGCAGTATTTT. It yields the protein CASSLVGSGTTDTQYF.

The chain couples TRBV6-5 to TRBJ2-7, with 12 bases fitting TRBD2. Germline-derived CDR1 and CDR2 are MNHEY and SVGAGI. V dropped 5 bases and J dropped 1; count of bases not matched to a gene: 3. The CDR3 length is 15 residues. The CDR3 reads CASSAGTSGSYEQYF. CDR3 nucleotide sequence: TGTGCCAGCAGTGCCGGGACTAGCGGGTCCTACGAGCAGTACTTC.

The rearrangement uses TRBV7-9 and TRBJ2-2; TRBD2 matches 7 bases. The CDR3 length is 16 residues. V lost 5 bases to trimming and J lost 7 bases; unmatched junction nucleotides: 13. The germline V gene has CDR1 SEHNR and CDR2 FQNEAQ (reference sequence). As DNA, the CDR3 is TGTGCCAGCAGCCCCGGCTGGGAGGGCCGAGGCGGGGAGCTGTTTTTT. Translated: CASSPGWEGRGGELFF.

The chain carries TRBV7-3 and TRBJ2-5, with D possibly matching TRBD2 (5 bases). This CDR3 is 17 amino acids long. With 1 base removed from V and 0 bases from J, the gap between germline ends came to 15 bases. Germline CDR1 is SGHTA and CDR2 is FQGTGA. The CDR3 spells CASSLNPLRGYQETQYF. The CDR3 DNA reads as TGTGCCAGCAGCTTAAACCCTCTACGCGGGTACCAAGAGACCCAGTACTTC.

The chain recombines TRBV27 with TRBJ1-1; D not certain. The germline V and J ends were trimmed by 6 bases and 1 base, with 15 bases remaining between them. Looked up from germline, CDR1 is MNHEY and CDR2 is SMNVEV (reference sequence). This CDR3 has 15 amino acids. The CDR3 sequence is CASRVSRASNTEAFF. DNA of the CDR3: TGTGCCAGCAGAGTTTCGAGGGCCTCGAACACTGAAGCTTTCTTT.

This sequence joins TRBV28 and TRBJ2-1, with 11 bases lining up with TRBD1. Germline V gene sequence: CDR1 MDHEN, CDR2 SYDVKM. The CDR3 covers 15 residues. V was clipped by 6 bases and J by 6 bases; unmatched bases: 7. CDR3 residues: CASRPAGTGGNEQFF. The CDR3 nucleotides are TGTGCCAGCAGACCAGCCGGGACAGGGGGCAATGAGCAGTTCTTC.

The chain joins TRBV7-3 to TRBJ2-1, with D tentatively TRBD2 (5 bases). This CDR3 is 15 amino acids long. V gave up 6 bases and J gave up 0 bases, with 12 bases separating them. Looked up from germline, CDR1 is SGHTA and CDR2 is FQGTGA. The CDR3 coding sequence is TGTGCCAGCAGTCGGTCGCTAGCCTCCTACAATGAGCAGTTCTTC. As protein: CASSRSLASYNEQFF.